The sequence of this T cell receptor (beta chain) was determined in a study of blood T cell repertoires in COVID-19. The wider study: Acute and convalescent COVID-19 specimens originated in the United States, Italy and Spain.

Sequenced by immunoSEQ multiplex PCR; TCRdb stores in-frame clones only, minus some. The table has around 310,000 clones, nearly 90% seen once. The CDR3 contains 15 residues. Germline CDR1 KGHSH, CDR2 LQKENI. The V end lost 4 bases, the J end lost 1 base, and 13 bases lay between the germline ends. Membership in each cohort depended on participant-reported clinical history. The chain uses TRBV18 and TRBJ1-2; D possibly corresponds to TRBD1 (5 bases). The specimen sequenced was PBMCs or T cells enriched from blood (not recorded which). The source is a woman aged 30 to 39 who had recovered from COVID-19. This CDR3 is CASSREQENNYGYTF. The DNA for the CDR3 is TGTGCCAGCTCACGCGAACAGGAGAATAACTATGGCTACACCTTC.